This TCR beta chain was retrieved from a study of blood T cells in healthy people across ages. Study-wide findings and caveats: There was a strong correlation between TCR beta diversity and naive T cell percentage.

This clonotype was found a few times. The antigen is unknown. Germline-derived CDR1 and CDR2 are MNHEY and SVGAGI. The CDR3 consists of 13 residues. With 10 bases removed from V and 5 bases from J, the gap between germline ends came to 15 bases. Healthy individuals of Caucasian origin from Russia, aged about 6 to 95, served as donors. The study isolated at least 6.5 million PBMCs from each sample. It was with a sample-barcoded 5' primer and a J-beta primer mix that a second PCR of about 7 to 12 cycles was run. TCRdb recomputed calls from the 5' RACE reads with MiXCR, one row per CDR3 protein. This sample has 700,000 or so distinct CDR3 sequences, with 22% found just once.

The source of this sequence is a man aged 65 to 85 in good health. The J gene is TRBJ1-5, the V gene TRBV6-5, with a possible D match to TRBD1 (5 bases). Sequencing was performed on blood. The CDR3 protein is CATRDGFDQPQHF. CDR3 bases: TGTGCCACCAGGGACGGGTTCGATCAGCCCCAGCATTTT.